These 28 T cell receptor beta chains originate from one sample sequenced in a study of cytomegalovirus exposure and HLA in healthy donors. PCR involved 60 Vbeta and 13 Jbeta primers. Clones were sequenced by immunoSEQ multiplex PCR, and TCRdb holds only the in-frame ones, with some missing. The table includes more than 85,000 clones, about 75% detected once. Sequencing used PBMCs. All receptors come from a woman aged 18-29 years in good health and CMV-seropositive.

CDR3 amino acids: CASSQGGETQYF. CDR3 sequence (DNA): TGCGCCAGCAGCCAAGGCGGAGAGACCCAGTACTTC. This chain connects TRBV4-3 to TRBJ2-5; D call uncertain. Trimming shortened V by 1 base and J by 4 bases, and 4 bases separated the two germline ends. This CDR3 comprises 12 residues. Germline CDR1 reads LGHNA; CDR2 reads YSLEER.

The chain employs TRBV5-1 and TRBJ2-4; 10 nucleotides align to TRBD1. There are 14 residues in the CDR3. Germline V gene sequence: CDR1 SGHRS, CDR2 YFSETQ. The junction had 6 bases not matched to a gene; V was cut back by 4 bases and J by 8 bases. The CDR3 spells CASSPGTGEDIQYF. The CDR3 region has the DNA TGCGCCAGCAGCCCGGGGACAGGGGAAGACATTCAGTACTTC.

The chain combines TRBV19 with TRBJ1-1; 7 positions match TRBD1. The CDR3 sequence is 14 residues long. CDR1 is LNHDA, CDR2 SQIVND, per germline (reference sequence). After removal of 5 bases from V and 4 bases from J, the junction contained 7 bases not matched to a gene. The CDR3 DNA sequence: TGTGCCAGTAGTCCCATCGACAGGGTCACTGAAGCTTTCTTT. Residues: CASSPIDRVTEAFF.

In this sample, this clone turned up a few times. The CDR3 sequence is CASSSMRGNQPQHF. Here the CDR3 DNA reads TGTGCCAGCAGTTCTATGAGGGGCAATCAGCCCCAGCATTTT. This rearrangement joins TRBV28 to TRBJ1-5; D remains ambiguous. Per germline, CDR1 MDHEN and CDR2 SYDVKM. Trimming stripped 4 bases from V and 2 bases from J, with 9 bases between. The CDR3 loop spans 14 amino acids.

The V call is TRBV19, the J call TRBJ2-5; 7 nucleotides agree with TRBD2. The junction had 12 bases not matched to a gene; V was cut back by 4 bases and J by 1 base. The CDR3 loop spans 17 amino acids. Germline values: CDR1 LNHDA, CDR2 SQIVND (reference sequence). In DNA form, the CDR3 reads TGTGCCAGTAGTAGCCTCAGCGGGACCCCGGGCCAAGAGACCCAGTACTTC. This encodes CASSSLSGTPGQETQYF. The variable domain in full, completed from reference TRBV19 and TRBJ2-5, reads DGGITQSPKYLFRKEGQNVTLSCEQNLNHDAMYWYRQDPGQGLRLIYYSQIVNDFQKGDIAEGYSVSREKKESFPLTVTSAQKNPTAFYLCASSSLSGTPGQETQYFGPGTRLLVL.

J is TRBJ2-2 and V is TRBV28, with D tentatively TRBD1 (6 bases). This CDR3 spans 16 amino acids. Between the trimmed V and J ends, which lost 6 bases and 2 bases, there was a span of 16 bases. From germline, CDR1 is MDHEN and CDR2 SYDVKM. The CDR3 reads CASRVSGAGNTGELFF. The CDR3 DNA reads as TGTGCCAGCAGGGTGTCAGGGGCAGGTAACACCGGGGAGCTGTTTTTT.

The chain employs TRBV5-4 and TRBJ2-1, with 10 bases identical to TRBD2. The CDR3 consists of 16 residues. Trimming cost V 3 bases and J 0 bases; bases outside gene matches: 3. Germline CDR1 reads SGHNT; CDR2 reads YYREEE (reference sequence). The CDR3 sequence: CASSSPSGSSYNEQFF. CDR3 DNA: TGTGCCAGCAGCTCGCCTAGCGGGAGCTCCTACAATGAGCAGTTCTTC. Combining the CDR3 with reference TRBV5-4 and TRBJ2-1 gives the whole variable domain ETGVTQSPTHLIKTRGQQVTLRCSSQSGHNTVSWYQQALGQGPQFIFQYYREEENGRGNFPPRFSGLQFPNYSSELNVNALELDDSALYLCASSSPSGSSYNEQFFGPGTRLTVL.

The rearrangement links TRBV29-1 to TRBJ2-7, with a possible D match to TRBD1 (6 bases). In germline, CDR1 is SQVTM, CDR2 ANQGSEA. The germline V and J ends were trimmed by 0 bases and 4 bases, with 13 bases remaining between them. The CDR3 has 14 amino acids. The DNA of the CDR3 is TGCAGCGTTGAAGATAGCAGGGGCCGGTACGAGCAGTACTTC. It encodes CSVEDSRGRYEQYF.

The chain employs TRBV7-2 and TRBJ1-5; D is uncertain. Trimming took 4 bases from V and 2 from J, leaving 3 bases between them. CDR3 length: 12 amino acids. Per germline, CDR1 SGHTA and CDR2 FQGNSA. The CDR3 spells CASSWRNQPQHF. The CDR3 DNA reads as TGTGCCAGCAGCTGGCGCAATCAGCCCCAGCATTTT.

The rearrangement uses TRBV5-1 and TRBJ1-1; 9 bases match TRBD1. Germline V gives CDR1 SGHRS, CDR2 YFSETQ. The CDR3 consists of 15 residues. The ends lost 4 bases at V and 5 bases at J; junction bases unmatched: 9. In nucleotides, the CDR3 is TGCGCCAGCAGCGCCGGGACAGGGAGTGGAACTGAAGCTTTCTTT. Encoded protein: CASSAGTGSGTEAFF. Combining the CDR3 with reference TRBV5-1 and TRBJ1-1 gives the whole variable domain KAGVTQTPRYLIKTRGQQVTLSCSPISGHRSVSWYQQTPGQGLQFLFEYFSETQRNKGNFPGRFSGRQFSNSRSEMNVSTLELGDSALYLCASSAGTGSGTEAFFGQGTRLTVV.

This clone appeared a few times. The chain combines TRBV29-1 with TRBJ1-2; TRBD1 matches at 8 bases. This CDR3 is built from 12 residues. The V gene's germline CDR1 is SQVTM and CDR2 ANQGSEA. V was clipped by 6 bases and J by 4 bases; unmatched bases: 4. In DNA form, the CDR3 reads TGCAGCGTGACAGGGGCCGGCTATGGCTACACCTTC. It specifies CSVTGAGYGYTF.

The chain carries TRBV27 and TRBJ1-2; 9 nucleotides align to TRBD1. CDR1 is MNHEY, CDR2 SMNVEV, per germline (reference sequence). V lost 6 bases to trimming and J lost 4 bases; unmatched junction nucleotides: 6. This CDR3 is 14 amino acids long. Written as DNA, the CDR3 is TGTGCCAGCAGAGGGGGACAGGGCCTCTATGGCTACACCTTC. It specifies CASRGGQGLYGYTF.

The chain joins TRBV7-8 to TRBJ2-3; the match to TRBD2 covers 9 bases. Trimming took 1 base from V and 5 from J; bases not matched to a gene: 7. The CDR3 runs 16 residues. Germline V gene sequence: CDR1 SGHVS, CDR2 FQNEAQ. DNA of the CDR3: TGTGCCAGCAGCTTAGGGGCGGGGGGGCCGGTAGATACGCAGTATTTT. Translated, it gives CASSLGAGGPVDTQYF.

The J gene is TRBJ1-1, the V gene TRBV28; possibly TRBD1 for D (5 bases). Germline CDR1 is MDHEN and CDR2 is SYDVKM. The CDR3 runs to 11 residues. Trimming left V 8 bases short and J 3 bases short, with 7 bases between. The CDR3 DNA is TGTGCCAGCTTAGGGGACACTGAAGCTTTCTTT. This sequence encodes CASLGDTEAFF.

This chain joins TRBV28 and TRBJ2-3; 8 bases align to TRBD1. Germline CDR1 is MDHEN and CDR2 is SYDVKM. Trimming removed 5 bases from V and 0 bases from J; junction bases left unmatched: 4. The CDR3 loop spans 15 amino acids. CDR3 DNA sequence: TGTGCCAGCAGTACAGGGGGAGTGAGCACAGATACGCAGTATTTT. Its protein is CASSTGGVSTDTQYF.

The chain employs TRBV2 and TRBJ2-7; TRBD2 aligns across 9 bases. CDR3 length: 15 amino acids. The J segment lost 4 bases and the V segment lost 6 bases, leaving 10 bases of the junction unmatched. Germline V gene data show CDR1 as SNHLY and CDR2 as FYNNEI. The CDR3 sequence: CASRDQLAGRYEQYF. CDR3 bases: TGTGCCAGCAGAGATCAACTAGCGGGTCGATACGAGCAGTACTTC. Variable domain in full (rest from reference TRBV2 and TRBJ2-7): EPEVTQTPSHQVTQMGQEVILRCVPISNHLYFYWYRQILGQKVEFLVSFYNNEISEKSEIFDDQFSVERPDGSNFTLKIRSTKLEDSAMYFCASRDQLAGRYEQYFGPGTRLTVT.

Worth noting for this clone: One end of the junction fails to match germline, which may point to a read error. The genes are TRBV11-2 and TRBJ1-3; 7 positions agree with TRBD1. The germline V gene has CDR1 SGHAT and CDR2 FQNNGV. This CDR3 contains 16 residues. The CDR3 spells CASSTRTGDYGDTIYF. In nucleotides, the CDR3 is TGTGCCAGCAGCACGCGAACAGGGGATTATGGAGACACCATATATTTT.

This sequence joins TRBV30 and TRBJ2-3; tentative D call: TRBD2 (6 bases). Between the trimmed V and J ends, which lost 4 bases and 3 bases, there was a span of 8 bases. CDR3 length equals 12 residues. The germline V gene has CDR1 GTSNPN and CDR2 SVGIG (reference sequence). Here the CDR3 DNA reads TGTGCCTGGAAACGGGAGACAGATACGCAGTATTTT. Its protein is CAWKRETDTQYF.

The J gene is TRBJ2-7, the V gene TRBV6-5; 7 bases align to TRBD2. Unmatched junction bases numbered 4, after V lost 0 bases and J lost 2 bases. From germline, CDR1 is MNHEY and CDR2 SVGAGI. The CDR3 covers 15 residues. The CDR3 DNA is TGTGCCAGCAGTTACTCGAGAGCGGGACCCTACGAGCAGTACTTC. It specifies CASSYSRAGPYEQYF.

A note on this clone: This sample includes further DNA sequences coding for the same CDR3. The chain recombines TRBV28 with TRBJ1-2; 7 nucleotides align to TRBD1. CDR1 is MDHEN and CDR2 is SYDVKM in the germline V gene. The CDR3 extends over 12 amino acids. V lost 8 bases, J lost 3 bases, and 3 bases stayed unmatched. CDR3 residues: CASSTGDYGYTF. The CDR3 bases are TGTGCCAGCTCAACAGGGGACTATGGCTACACCTTC.

J is TRBJ1-1 and V is TRBV6-6, with D perhaps TRBD1 (5 bases). Germline CDR1 reads MNHNY; CDR2 reads SVGAGI (reference sequence). This CDR3 spans 16 amino acids. Trimming took 2 bases from V and 0 from J, leaving 13 bases between them. CDR3 residues: CASSYPMEGLNTEAFF. CDR3 DNA: TGTGCCAGCAGTTACCCTATGGAGGGGTTGAACACTGAAGCTTTCTTT.

This sequence joins TRBV19 and TRBJ2-5; a weak D match, TRBD2 (6 bases). Germline CDR1 and CDR2: LNHDA and SQIVND (reference sequence). V shed 6 bases and J shed 9 bases, with 14 bases lying between them. The CDR3 contains 12 residues. CDR3 coding DNA: TGTGCCAGTAGCCCCCTGGGGGGATCCCAGTACTTC. Encoded protein: CASSPLGGSQYF.

The V call is TRBV7-9, the J call TRBJ1-2; 7 bases fit TRBD1. In germline, CDR1 is SEHNR, CDR2 FQNEAQ (reference sequence). V was pared by 5 bases and J by 0 bases, with 6 bases of the junction left unmatched. This CDR3 spans 15 amino acids. The CDR3 sequence is CASSPRQGTNYGYTF. CDR3 DNA: TGTGCCAGCAGCCCCAGACAGGGAACTAACTATGGCTACACCTTC.

The CDR3: CASSVQGNDYEQYF. The DNA for the CDR3 is TGTGCCAGCAGCGTGCAGGGAAACGACTACGAGCAGTACTTC. The chain carries TRBV9 and TRBJ2-7; D might be TRBD1 (5 bases). This CDR3 has 14 residues. The V gene lost 2 bases and the J gene lost 3 bases, with 12 bases spanning the gap. In germline, CDR1 is SGDLS, CDR2 YYNGEE.

This chain links TRBV7-9 with TRBJ1-2; 7 bases map to TRBD1. From germline, CDR1 is SEHNR and CDR2 FQNEAQ (reference sequence). The CDR3 loop spans 12 amino acids. Losses at the gene ends were 2 bases for V and 8 bases for J; bases not matched to a gene: 2. CDR3 nucleotides: TGTGCCAGCAGCTTAACAGGGGACGGCTACACCTTC. The encoded protein is CASSLTGDGYTF. Filled out from reference TRBV7-9 and TRBJ1-2, the complete variable domain reads DTGVSQNPRHKITKRGQNVTFRCDPISEHNRLYWYRQTLGQGPEFLTYFQNEAQLEKSRLLSDRFSAERPKGSFSTLEIQRTEQGDSAMYLCASSLTGDGYTFGSGTRLTVV.

CDR3 bases: TGTGCCAGCAGCTCCGGGGGGGGAGATGGCTACACCTTC. Translated: CASSSGGGDGYTF. V is TRBV7-3 and J is TRBJ1-2; D is perhaps TRBD1 (5 bases). V shed 4 bases and J shed 6 bases, with 12 bases lying between them. In germline, CDR1 is SGHTA, CDR2 FQGTGA. The CDR3 totals 13 residues.

This chain uses TRBV27 with TRBJ2-7; 9 nucleotides align to TRBD2. Germline loops: CDR1 MNHEY, CDR2 SMNVEV (reference sequence). With V trimmed by 3 bases and J by 2 bases, 2 bases remained unmatched. This CDR3 is 14 amino acids long. CDR3 sequence reads: CASSFLAGTYEQYF. DNA of the CDR3: TGTGCCAGCAGTTTTCTAGCGGGAACCTACGAGCAGTACTTC.

This clone was detected only a few times. In the same sample, other DNA sequences code for this CDR3. The rearrangement joins TRBV30 to TRBJ2-6, with D possibly TRBD1 on 5 matching bases. Trimming removed 2 bases from V and 4 bases from J, with 9 bases in between. CDR3 length: 14 amino acids. The germline V gene has CDR1 GTSNPN and CDR2 SVGIG (reference sequence). CDR3 in DNA: TGTGCCTGGAGTAGGGGATCCGGGGCCAACGTCCTGACTTTC. This translates into CAWSRGSGANVLTF.